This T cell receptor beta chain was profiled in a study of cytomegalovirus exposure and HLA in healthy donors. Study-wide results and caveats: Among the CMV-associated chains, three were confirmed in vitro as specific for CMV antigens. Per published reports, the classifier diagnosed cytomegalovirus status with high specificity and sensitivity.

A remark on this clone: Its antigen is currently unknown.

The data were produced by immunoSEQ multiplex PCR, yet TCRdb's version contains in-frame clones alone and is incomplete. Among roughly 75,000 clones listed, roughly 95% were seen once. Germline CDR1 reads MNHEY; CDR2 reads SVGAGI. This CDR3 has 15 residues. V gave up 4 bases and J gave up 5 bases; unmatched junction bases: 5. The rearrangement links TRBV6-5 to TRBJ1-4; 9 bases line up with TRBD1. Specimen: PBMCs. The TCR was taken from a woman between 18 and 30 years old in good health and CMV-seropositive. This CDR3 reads CASSSSGTGNEKLFF. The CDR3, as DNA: TGTGCCAGCAGTTCATCCGGGACAGGGAATGAAAAACTGTTTTTT.